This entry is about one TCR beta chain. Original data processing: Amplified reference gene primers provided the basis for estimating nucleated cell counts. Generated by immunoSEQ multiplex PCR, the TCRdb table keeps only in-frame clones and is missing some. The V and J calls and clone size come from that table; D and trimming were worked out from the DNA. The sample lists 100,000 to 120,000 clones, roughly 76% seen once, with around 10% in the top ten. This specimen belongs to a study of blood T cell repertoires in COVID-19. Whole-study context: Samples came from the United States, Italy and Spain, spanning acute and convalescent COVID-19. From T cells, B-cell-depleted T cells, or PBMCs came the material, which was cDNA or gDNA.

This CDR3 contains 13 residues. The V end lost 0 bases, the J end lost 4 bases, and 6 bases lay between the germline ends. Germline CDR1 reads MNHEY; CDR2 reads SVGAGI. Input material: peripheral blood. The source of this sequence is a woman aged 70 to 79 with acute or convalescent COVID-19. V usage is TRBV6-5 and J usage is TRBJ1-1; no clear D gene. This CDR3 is CASSYSGPTEAFF. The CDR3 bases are TGTGCCAGCAGTTACTCTGGCCCCACTGAAGCTTTCTTT.